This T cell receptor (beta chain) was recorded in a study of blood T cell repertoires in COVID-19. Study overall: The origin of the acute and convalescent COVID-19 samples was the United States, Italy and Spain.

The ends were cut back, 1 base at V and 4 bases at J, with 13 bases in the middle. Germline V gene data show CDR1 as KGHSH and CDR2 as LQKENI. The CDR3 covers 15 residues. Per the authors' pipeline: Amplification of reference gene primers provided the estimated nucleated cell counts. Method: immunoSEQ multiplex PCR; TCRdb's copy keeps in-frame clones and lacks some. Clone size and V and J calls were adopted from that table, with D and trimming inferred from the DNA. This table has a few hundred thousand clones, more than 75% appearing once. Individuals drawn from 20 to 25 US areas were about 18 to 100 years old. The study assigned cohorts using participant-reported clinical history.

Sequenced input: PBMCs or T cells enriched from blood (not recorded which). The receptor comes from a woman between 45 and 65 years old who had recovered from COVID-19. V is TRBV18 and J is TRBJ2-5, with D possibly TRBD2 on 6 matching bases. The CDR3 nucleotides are TGTGCCAGCTCACCACTACAGGCGGGGCGAGAGACCCAGTACTTC. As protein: CASSPLQAGRETQYF.